The 4 T cell receptor beta chains in this list originate from one sample, sequenced in a study of spatial heterogeneity in lung cancer. Time point described: sample taken at primary tumor resection. The antigens of these receptors remain unknown. TCRdb redid the calling of the 5' RACE reads with MiXCR, one entry per CDR3 protein. This table has nearly 15,000 distinct CDR3 sequences, about 7% appearing once. Study-wide findings and caveats: Tumors with more nonsynonymous mutations had more expanded intratumoral alpha and beta TCRs.

This sample comprised lung tumor tissue, obtained at surgery. The receptors stem from a male donor with early-stage non-small cell lung cancer.

The sample holds a few counts of this clonotype. The V call is TRBV12-3 or TRBV12-4, the J call TRBJ2-1, with 7 positions matching TRBD1. V lost 6 bases to trimming and J lost 1 base; unmatched junction nucleotides: 18. This CDR3 comprises 19 residues. CDR3 nucleotides: TGTGCCAGCAGCGGGGCCTCAGGGGGTTTGGGCGCTTCCTACAATGAGCAGTTCTTC. This translates into CASSGASGGLGASYNEQFF.

This chain connects TRBV5-6 to TRBJ1-1; possible D gene TRBD1, 6 bases. Germline V gene data show CDR1 as SGHDT and CDR2 as YYEEEE. This CDR3 contains 12 residues. Between the trimmed V and J ends, which lost 0 bases and 8 bases, there was a span of 8 bases. CDR3 sequence reads: CASSLVGTEAFF. Written as DNA, the CDR3 is TGTGCCAGCAGCTTGGTCGGGACAGAAGCTTTCTTT.

This clonotype was picked up many times. V is TRBV11-2 and J is TRBJ1-1; 9 bases match TRBD1. The CDR3 loop spans 13 amino acids. Germline lookup yields CDR1 SGHAT and CDR2 FQNNGV. Unmatched junction bases numbered 3, after V lost 6 bases and J lost 4 bases. Written as DNA, the CDR3 is TGTGCCAGCAGGTCGGGACAGGGCACTGAAGCTTTCTTT. It yields the protein CASRSGQGTEAFF.

This clonotype turned up a few times. The chain uses TRBV27 and TRBJ1-1, with TRBD1 as a possible D gene (6 bases). Between the trimmed V and J ends, which lost 6 bases and 5 bases, there was a span of 28 bases. The germline V gene encodes CDR1 MNHEY and CDR2 SMNVEV (reference sequence). This CDR3 has 18 residues. The CDR3 is CASSLNGGATLEGTEAFF. DNA of the CDR3: TGTGCCAGCAGCCTAAACGGGGGGGCGACGTTAGAGGGGACTGAAGCTTTCTTT.